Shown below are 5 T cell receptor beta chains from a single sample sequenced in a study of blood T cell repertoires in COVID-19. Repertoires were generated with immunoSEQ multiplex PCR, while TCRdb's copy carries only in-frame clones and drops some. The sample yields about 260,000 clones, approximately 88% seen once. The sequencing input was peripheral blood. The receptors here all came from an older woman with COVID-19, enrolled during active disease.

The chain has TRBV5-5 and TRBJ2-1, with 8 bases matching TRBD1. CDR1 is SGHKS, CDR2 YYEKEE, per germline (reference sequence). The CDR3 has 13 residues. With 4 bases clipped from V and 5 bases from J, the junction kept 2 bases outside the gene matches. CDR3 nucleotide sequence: TGTGCCAGCAGCCAGGACAGGGACAATGAGCAGTTCTTC. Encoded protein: CASSQDRDNEQFF.

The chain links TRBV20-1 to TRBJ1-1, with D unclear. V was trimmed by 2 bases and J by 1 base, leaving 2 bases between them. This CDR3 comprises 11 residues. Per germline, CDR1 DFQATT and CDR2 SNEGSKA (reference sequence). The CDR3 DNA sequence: TGCAGTGCTAGACAGAACACTGAAGCTTTCTTT. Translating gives CSARQNTEAFF.

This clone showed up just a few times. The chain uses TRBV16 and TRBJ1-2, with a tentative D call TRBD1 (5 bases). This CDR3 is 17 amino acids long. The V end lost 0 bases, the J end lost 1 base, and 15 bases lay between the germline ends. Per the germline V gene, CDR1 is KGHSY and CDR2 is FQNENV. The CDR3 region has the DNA TGTGCCAGCAGCCAATCCAGAAGGGGCCCCCTTAACTATGGCTACACCTTC. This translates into CASSQSRRGPLNYGYTF.

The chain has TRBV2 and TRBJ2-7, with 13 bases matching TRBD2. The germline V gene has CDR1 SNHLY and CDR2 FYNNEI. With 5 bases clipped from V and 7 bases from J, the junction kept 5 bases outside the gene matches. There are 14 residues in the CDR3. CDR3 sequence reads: CASSSGLAGVEQYF. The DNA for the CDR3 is TGTGCCAGCAGTTCTGGACTAGCGGGAGTAGAGCAGTACTTC. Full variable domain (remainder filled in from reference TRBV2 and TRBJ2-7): EPEVTQTPSHQVTQMGQEVILRCVPISNHLYFYWYRQILGQKVEFLVSFYNNEISEKSEIFDDQFSVERPDGSNFTLKIRSTKLEDSAMYFCASSSGLAGVEQYFGPGTRLTVT.

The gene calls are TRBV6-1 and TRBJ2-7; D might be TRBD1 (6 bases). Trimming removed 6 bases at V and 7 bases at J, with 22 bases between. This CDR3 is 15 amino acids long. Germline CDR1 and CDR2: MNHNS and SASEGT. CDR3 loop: CASSKGGGSNLEQYF. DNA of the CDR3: TGTGCCAGCAGCAAAGGGGGTGGGAGTAATTTGGAGCAGTACTTC.